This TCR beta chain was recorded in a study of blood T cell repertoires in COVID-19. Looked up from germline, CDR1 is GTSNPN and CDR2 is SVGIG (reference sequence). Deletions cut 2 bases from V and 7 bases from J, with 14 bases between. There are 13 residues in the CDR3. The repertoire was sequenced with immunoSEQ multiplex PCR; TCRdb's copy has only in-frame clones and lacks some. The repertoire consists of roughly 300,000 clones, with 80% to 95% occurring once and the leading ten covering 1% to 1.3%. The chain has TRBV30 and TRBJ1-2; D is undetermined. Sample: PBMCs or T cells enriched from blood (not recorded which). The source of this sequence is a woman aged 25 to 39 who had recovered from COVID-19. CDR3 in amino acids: CAWSTRGEGGYTF. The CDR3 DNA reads TGTGCCTGGAGTACCCGAGGTGAGGGTGGCTACACCTTC.